This TCR beta chain was retrieved from a study of cytomegalovirus exposure and HLA in healthy donors. This CDR3 has 18 amino acids. From germline, CDR1 is SGHNT and CDR2 YENEEA. With V trimmed by 0 bases and J by 8 bases, 15 bases remained unmatched. The assay was immunoSEQ multiplex PCR, and TCRdb's table has in-frame clones only and misses some. The sample includes 95,000 to 150,000 clones, about 96% of them seen just once. This sequence joins TRBV11-3 and TRBJ2-1; 8 positions agree with TRBD2. The sample taken for sequencing was PBMCs. The TCR sequence derives from a man between 18 and 29 years old in good health and CMV-seronegative. In DNA form, the CDR3 reads TGTGCCAGCAGCTTAGAAAAGATCGGGACTAGAAATTTCTATGAGCAGTTCTTC. Residues: CASSLEKIGTRNFYEQFF.